Described below is a single T cell receptor beta chain sequence and its context. Other DNA sequences in the same sample also yield this CDR3. TCRdb keeps only in-frame clones here, not all; method: immunoSEQ multiplex PCR. Seen here are fewer than 700,000 clones, over 75% observed once, and the top ten hold about 0.01%. This entry belongs to a study of shared T cell receptors in the human thymus. This CDR3 is 15 amino acids long. Unmatched junction bases numbered 4, after V lost 6 bases and J lost 4 bases. Germline CDR1 reads ENHRY; CDR2 reads SYGVKD. This same sample was also taken into another study, of human thymus T cells. That report notes: Thymus pieces cut out during corrective heart surgery were the tissue that was used. There appeared to be biased usage of V and J genes in thymic and blood repertoires.

The source of this sequence is a boy younger than two with a congenital heart defect. The rearrangement links TRBV10-3 to TRBJ2-1; 12 bases agree with TRBD2. What was sequenced was thymocytes. CDR3 coding DNA: TGTGCCATCAGCGAGACTAGCGGGAGTTACAATGAGCAGTTCTTC. Its translation: CAISETSGSYNEQFF.